These 25 T cell receptor beta chains originate from one sample sequenced in a study of T cells in Graves' hyperthyroidism and ophthalmopathy. RNA transcripts served as the template for amplifying TCR beta CDR3 regions. A first-round RT-PCR of the TCR CDR3 used the HTBI primer set. MiXCR was run by TCRdb on the multiplex PCR reads, yielding one entry per CDR3 protein. The data hold more than 550,000 distinct CDR3 sequences, with roughly 17% observed a single time. The specimen was blood. The receptors here all came from a man aged 45-65 years with Graves' hyperthyroidism.

This chain uses TRBV27 with TRBJ2-7, with D unresolved. CDR3 length: 13 residues. Looked up from germline, CDR1 is MNHEY and CDR2 is SMNVEV (reference sequence). V gave up 6 bases and J gave up 0 bases, with 9 bases separating them. CDR3 sequence reads: CASRPTYSYEQYF. Written as DNA, the CDR3 is TGTGCCAGCAGACCTACCTACTCCTACGAGCAGTACTTC.

This clonotype has only a few counts. The chain employs TRBV9 and TRBJ2-7, with D maybe TRBD2 (6 bases). Looked up from germline, CDR1 is SGDLS and CDR2 is YYNGEE. This CDR3 is built from 16 residues. V was shortened by 0 bases and J by 0 bases, with 13 bases between the two germline ends. CDR3 in DNA: TGTGCCAGCAGCGTAGGAGGTAGCGGCTCCTCCTACGAGCAGTACTTC. Translating it yields CASSVGGSGSSYEQYF.

The J gene is TRBJ1-2, the V gene TRBV7-9; TRBD1 might be the D (6 bases). CDR3 length: 17 amino acids. Trimming pared 5 bases from V and 10 bases from J, leaving 29 bases between. CDR1 is SEHNR and CDR2 is FQNEAQ in the germline V gene (reference sequence). The CDR3 spells CASSPGRPLGNRDYYTF. Here the CDR3 DNA reads TGTGCCAGCAGCCCCGGACGCCCGTTGGGTAACAGGGACTACTACACCTTC.

This clonotype was counted many times. The chain links TRBV28 to TRBJ2-7, with 9 bases matching TRBD2. Germline assignment: CDR1 MDHEN and CDR2 SYDVKM. J gave up 6 bases and V 8 bases, and 5 bases lay outside the gene matches. CDR3 length: 12 amino acids. The CDR3 is CASAGLAGEQYF. CDR3 sequence (DNA): TGTGCCAGCGCGGGACTAGCAGGCGAGCAGTACTTC. Full variable domain (rest looked up from reference TRBV28 and TRBJ2-7): DVKVTQSSRYLVKRTGEKVFLECVQDMDHENMFWYRQDPGLGLRLIYFSYDVKMKEKGDIPEGYSVSREKKERFSLILESASTNQTSMYLCASAGLAGEQYFGPGTRLTVT.

Worth noting for this clonotype: This may arise from a read error, as a much more abundant clone is one base away. In this CDR3 the conserved last residue, phenylalanine or tryptophan, is missing, so a read error is likely. In DNA form, the CDR3 reads TGTGCCAGCAGTACGGACAGGGAACGTGTCGGGGAGCTGTTTTAT. Encoded protein: CASSTDRERVGELFY. This sequence joins TRBV12-3 or TRBV12-4 and TRBJ2-2, with 8 bases fitting TRBD1. V lost 5 bases to trimming and J lost 7 bases; unmatched junction nucleotides: 9. The CDR3 runs to 15 residues.

The table lists this clonotype with a few counts. The rearrangement joins TRBV19 to TRBJ2-1; the D gene is possibly TRBD1 (5 bases). The CDR3 extends over 14 amino acids. Trimming shortened V by 8 bases and J by 0 bases, and 11 bases separated the two germline ends. Germline V CDR1 and CDR2: LNHDA, SQIVND (reference sequence). The CDR3 DNA sequence: TGTGCCAGTCGCAGGGAATTCTCCTACAATGAGCAGTTCTTC. Translation gives CASRREFSYNEQFF.

This clonotype showed up many times. The chain is built from TRBV18 and TRBJ2-5; D remains unclear. CDR3 length: 15 residues. Germline lookup yields CDR1 KGHSH and CDR2 LQKENI. Trimming removed 3 bases at V and 5 bases at J, with 16 bases between. DNA of the CDR3: TGTGCCAGCTCACCCGACGGATGGAACTGGGAGACCCAGTACTTC. It translates to CASSPDGWNWETQYF.

This clonotype was observed a handful of times. The V call is TRBV20-1, the J call TRBJ2-3, with 8 bases matching TRBD1. This CDR3 region has 16 residues. V shed 0 bases, J shed 4 bases, and the junction held 9 bases outside the gene matches. The germline V gene encodes CDR1 DFQATT and CDR2 SNEGSKA (reference sequence). This CDR3 reads CSARDQADRVPDTQYF. The CDR3, as DNA: TGCAGTGCTAGAGATCAAGCGGACAGGGTTCCAGATACGCAGTATTTT.

Ten or more counts support this clonotype. The chain couples TRBV20-1 to TRBJ2-7; 9 bases are shared with TRBD2. J was trimmed by 0 bases and V by 0 bases; bases with no gene match: 12. CDR3 size: 18 residues. Germline V gives CDR1 DFQATT, CDR2 SNEGSKA (reference sequence). The CDR3 loop is CSARDLAGRGGPSYEQYF. CDR3 nucleotide sequence: TGCAGTGCTAGAGATCTAGCGGGAAGAGGTGGACCCTCCTACGAGCAGTACTTC.

This chain joins TRBV20-1 and TRBJ2-1; the D is unclear. Trimming left V 7 bases short and J 0 bases short, with 10 bases between. Germline lookup yields CDR1 DFQATT and CDR2 SNEGSKA (reference sequence). This CDR3 comprises 13 residues. The DNA for the CDR3 is TGCAGTGGGGCTTTCGACTCCTACAATGAGCAGTTCTTC. This codes for CSGAFDSYNEQFF.

This clonotype was seen repeatedly, ten times or more. V is TRBV10-3 and J is TRBJ2-7; 9 positions match TRBD2. The V segment lost 5 bases and the J segment 4 bases; nucleotides outside the gene matches: 12. Germline assignment: CDR1 ENHRY and CDR2 SYGVKD. The CDR3 is 16 amino acids. CDR3 in amino acids: CAISFISGSPRYEQYF. In nucleotides, the CDR3 is TGTGCCATCAGTTTCATTAGCGGGAGCCCCCGTTACGAGCAGTACTTC.

This clonotype has only a few counts. This chain connects TRBV5-1 to TRBJ2-7; no clear D gene. Trimming removed 2 bases at V and 5 bases at J, with 14 bases between. The CDR3 sequence is 14 residues long. Germline CDR1 is SGHRS and CDR2 is YFSETQ. CDR3 sequence: CASSFSTSNNEQYF. The CDR3 nucleotides are TGCGCCAGCAGCTTTTCGACATCAAATAACGAGCAGTACTTC.

This chain joins TRBV20-1 and TRBJ2-7, with TRBD1 matching 7 bases. The CDR3 is made up of 15 amino acids. The V segment lost 5 bases and the J segment 4 bases; nucleotides outside the gene matches: 14. From germline, CDR1 is DFQATT and CDR2 SNEGSKA (reference sequence). The CDR3 is CSAPFLRTGMYEQYF. Written as DNA, the CDR3 is TGCAGTGCTCCCTTCTTAAGGACAGGCATGTACGAGCAGTACTTC.

The sample holds a few counts of this clonotype. The gene calls are TRBV4-2 and TRBJ1-1, with D maybe TRBD1 (6 bases). CDR1 and CDR2 from the germline V gene are LGHNA and YNFKEQ. The CDR3 runs 17 residues. V lost 1 base and J 0 bases, leaving 15 bases between the germline ends. The CDR3 DNA follows: TGTGCCAGCAGCCAAGGTGTAAAGAGGGGGATGAACACTGAAGCTTTCTTT. It is translated as CASSQGVKRGMNTEAFF.

The table lists this clonotype with many counts. V is TRBV2 and J is TRBJ1-3, with D uncertain. CDR1 and CDR2 (germline): SNHLY, FYNNEI. The CDR3 sequence is 17 residues long. V shed 6 bases and J shed 0 bases, with 18 bases lying between them. The CDR3: CASRLETFQGSGNTIYF. The CDR3 coding sequence is TGTGCCAGCAGACTGGAGACGTTTCAAGGCTCTGGAAACACCATATATTTT.

V and J are TRBV5-5 and TRBJ2-2; D might be TRBD1 (6 bases). Trimming took off 6 bases at V and 1 base at J, with 16 bases between the two ends. This CDR3 has 16 residues. Germline V gene lookup returns CDR1 SGHKS and CDR2 YYEKEE (reference sequence). CDR3 amino acids: CASTLQGSRNTGELFF. The CDR3, as DNA: TGTGCCAGCACATTACAGGGCTCGCGGAACACCGGGGAGCTGTTTTTT.

This clonotype was seen many times. The V gene is TRBV11-2, the J gene TRBJ1-2; D not certain. CDR1 and CDR2 (germline): SGHAT, FQNNGV. V shed 0 bases and J shed 8 bases, with 7 bases lying between them. This CDR3 comprises 12 residues. The CDR3 loop is CASSLDATGYTF. The CDR3 nucleotides are TGTGCCAGCAGCTTAGATGCGACCGGCTACACCTTC.

At least ten counts were recorded for this clonotype. V is TRBV11-2 and J is TRBJ2-7; TRBD1 aligns across 8 bases. This CDR3 spans 15 amino acids. Germline V gives CDR1 SGHAT, CDR2 FQNNGV. With V trimmed by 6 bases and J by 2 bases, 9 bases remained unmatched. The CDR3 bases are TGTGCCAGCAGGGACAGGGCCCAGATCACCTACGAGCAGTACTTC. Protein sequence: CASRDRAQITYEQYF.

This clonotype was seen many times. The rearrangement uses TRBV28 and TRBJ2-7; D call uncertain. This CDR3 has 14 amino acids. Looked up from germline, CDR1 is MDHEN and CDR2 is SYDVKM. V was pared by 5 bases and J by 0 bases, with 11 bases between. CDR3 sequence: CASSQLISSYEQYF. The CDR3 DNA sequence: TGTGCCAGCAGTCAGCTTATAAGCTCCTACGAGCAGTACTTC.

The chain carries TRBV13 and TRBJ1-5; TRBD1 matches 9 bases. The CDR3 runs to 16 residues. Germline V CDR1 and CDR2: PRHDT, FYEKMQ (reference sequence). Trimming cost V 6 bases and J 5 bases; bases outside gene matches: 11. The CDR3 is CASSSSDRGDDQPQHF. Written as DNA, the CDR3 is TGTGCCAGCAGTTCCTCGGACAGGGGAGACGATCAGCCCCAGCATTTT. Based on the CDR3 plus reference TRBV13 and TRBJ1-5, the full variable domain is AAGVIQSPRHLIKEKRETATLKCYPIPRHDTVYWYQQGPGQDPQFLISFYEKMQSDKGSIPDRFSAQQFSDYHSELNMSSLELGDSALYFCASSSSDRGDDQPQHFGDGTRLSIL.

This clonotype has only one observation. V is TRBV29-1 and J is TRBJ2-3; 15 nucleotides match TRBD2. V shed 4 bases, J shed 1 base, and the junction held 3 bases outside the gene matches. Germline assignment: CDR1 SQVTM and CDR2 ANQGSEA. The CDR3 is made up of 16 amino acids. CDR3 bases: TGCAGCGTTGGAGGACTAGCGGGAGGGGGCACAGATACGCAGTATTTT. It is translated as CSVGGLAGGGTDTQYF.

This chain links TRBV7-9 with TRBJ2-1, with D perhaps TRBD1 (6 bases). Germline V gene lookup returns CDR1 SEHNR and CDR2 FQNEAQ (reference sequence). The CDR3 contains 14 residues. The ends were cut back, 3 bases at V and 5 bases at J, with 11 bases in the middle. CDR3 sequence: CASSFQGWDNEQFF. CDR3 nucleotide sequence: TGTGCCAGCAGCTTCCAGGGGTGGGACAATGAGCAGTTCTTC.

This clonotype showed up many times. V and J are TRBV2 and TRBJ1-5; 8 bases agree with TRBD1. The J segment lost 5 bases and the V segment lost 5 bases, leaving 5 bases of the junction unmatched. CDR3 size: 14 residues. The germline V gene encodes CDR1 SNHLY and CDR2 FYNNEI. The CDR3, as DNA: TGTGCCAGCAGTCGACAGGGGCGGGATCAGCCCCAGCATTTT. It is translated as CASSRQGRDQPQHF.

In this sample, this clonotype turned up a few times. This chain links TRBV14 with TRBJ2-1; TRBD2 matches 7 bases. CDR3 length equals 18 residues. V trimming: 0 bases; J trimming: 4 bases; junction bases outside the gene matches: 12. Germline V gene lookup returns CDR1 SGHDN and CDR2 FVKESK. This CDR3 is CASSQDFLAALLYNEQFF. CDR3 coding DNA: TGTGCCAGCAGCCAAGATTTCCTAGCGGCTTTGTTATACAATGAGCAGTTCTTC.

This clonotype showed up many times. The rearrangement joins TRBV28 to TRBJ2-3; 7 positions match TRBD1. Germline V gives CDR1 MDHEN, CDR2 SYDVKM. This CDR3 spans 16 amino acids. After removal of 10 bases from V and 1 base from J, the junction contained 14 bases not matched to a gene. The CDR3 loop is CAIRDSYLLRTDTQYF. In nucleotides, the CDR3 is TGTGCCATCCGGGACAGTTACTTATTACGCACAGATACGCAGTATTTT.